This TCR beta chain was captured by sequencing in a study of chemoradiotherapy in HPV16-positive cancers. On this clone itself: Its antigen remains unknown.

Clones were sequenced by immunoSEQ multiplex PCR, and TCRdb holds only the in-frame ones, with some missing. Here the sample spans about 5,600 clones, 75% to 85% being singletons. CDR1 is SGHNT, CDR2 YYREEE, per germline (reference sequence). Deletions cut 4 bases from V and 4 bases from J, with 6 bases between. This CDR3 has 12 amino acids. Findings and limits, study-wide: Candidate HPV-specific clones and E7-related TCR motifs grew in tumor during treatment.

The material sequenced was tumor tissue, taken from a patient who underwent chemoradiotherapy. The chain links TRBV5-4 to TRBJ1-5, with D uncertain. The receptor was derived from a human donor with HPV-associated anogenital cancer. The DNA of the CDR3 is TGTGCCAGCAGCCTACCAAATCAGCCCCAGCATTTT. Residues: CASSLPNQPQHF.